This is a list of T cell receptor beta chains from one sample in a study of Graves' ophthalmopathy and Graves' hyperthyroidism. TCRdb re-derived calls from the multiplex PCR reads in MiXCR, one entry per CDR3 protein. The sample shows hundreds of thousands of distinct CDR3 sequences, over 15% of them seen only once. Material for sequencing was peripheral blood. All receptors derive from a young woman with stable Graves' hyperthyroidism. CDR3s include the opening cysteine and the closing phenylalanine or tryptophan. The D gene is left open where the match is weak. A row's size may be missing; if present it is once, few, many or a size class.

clone_size j_call v_call d_call cdr3_aa cdr3_nt
many TRBJ2-7 TRBV6-1 TRBD2 CASSEARTSGFYEQYF TGTGCCAGCAGTGAAGCCCGGACTAGCGGTTTCTACGAGCAGTACTTC
many TRBJ2-7 TRBV12-3/TRBV12-4 NA CASSATAGGLFYEQYF TGTGCCAGCAGTGCAACAGCCGGAGGGTTGTTCTACGAGCAGTACTTC
many TRBJ1-1 TRBV2 NA CASSVSPGRLNTEAFF TGTGCCAGCAGTGTTTCTCCGGGGAGGTTGAACACTGAAGCTTTCTTT
NA TRBJ2-7 TRBV20-1 NA CSARWSEQYF TGCAGTGCTAGATGGTCCGAGCAGTACTTC
few TRBJ2-5 TRBV6-1 NA CASRNRETQYF TGTGCCAGCAGAAACCGAGAGACCCAGTACTTC
many TRBJ1-2 TRBV20-1 TRBD1 CSAGVPGQGAHYGYTF TGCAGTGCTGGGGTACCGGGACAGGGGGCTCACTATGGCTACACCTTC
many TRBJ2-7 TRBV5-1 TRBD1 CASSLGQGGYEQYF TGCGCCAGCAGTCTAGGACAGGGGGGCTACGAGCAGTACTTC
NA TRBJ2-7 TRBV7-3 NA CASSLRRGHPYEQYF TGTGCCAGCAGCTTAAGGCGGGGGCACCCCTACGAGCAGTACTTC
NA TRBJ2-7 TRBV6-1 TRBD1 CATTGGPAAYEQYF TGTGCCACCACAGGGGGCCCAGCCGCTTACGAGCAGTACTTC
many TRBJ1-1 TRBV6-1 NA CASLSTAPSTEAFF TGTGCCAGCCTTTCGACTGCCCCGAGCACTGAAGCTTTCTTT
many TRBJ1-2 TRBV6-1 TRBD1 CASDRTGTIYGYTF TGTGCCAGCGATAGGACAGGAACCATCTATGGCTACACCTTC
many TRBJ2-7 TRBV29-1 NA CSVEWGGNEQYF TGCAGCGTTGAATGGGGAGGCAACGAGCAGTACTTC
NA TRBJ2-7 TRBV7-8 TRBD2 CASSSTSGKTYEQYF TGTGCCAGCAGCTCTACTAGCGGGAAGACCTACGAGCAGTACTTC
many TRBJ1-1 TRBV10-2 NA CASSDGGSTEAFF TGCGCCAGCAGTGACGGAGGAAGCACTGAAGCTTTCTTT
NA TRBJ1-1 TRBV12-3/TRBV12-4 TRBD1 CASIGQGDTEAFF TGTGCCAGCATTGGACAGGGGGACACTGAAGCTTTCTTT
NA TRBJ2-5 TRBV6-1 TRBD2 CASKKGLAAQETQYF TGTGCCAGCAAAAAAGGACTAGCGGCCCAAGAGACCCAGTACTTC
many TRBJ2-7 TRBV7-9 NA CASSFGSPYEQYF TGTGCCAGCAGCTTTGGCAGCCCCTACGAGCAGTACTTC
many TRBJ1-2 TRBV28 NA CASSIQGVGYGYTF TGTGCCAGCAGTATCCAGGGAGTTGGCTATGGCTACACCTTC
many TRBJ1-1 TRBV19 TRBD1 CASRTGVGSEAFF TGTGCCAGTAGGACAGGGGTTGGGTCTGAAGCTTTCTTT
many TRBJ1-6 TRBV7-9 NA CASSSLRGPRNSPLHF TGTGCCAGCAGCTCCCTTCGGGGACCTAGGAATTCACCCCTCCACTTT
NA TRBJ1-5 TRBV24-1 TRBD1 CATSDSVQGGDEPQHF TGTGCCACCAGTGATTCGGTTCAGGGGGGCGACGAGCCCCAGCATTTT
many TRBJ2-5 TRBV7-3 NA CASSLERARETQYF TGTGCCAGCAGCTTAGAGAGGGCGAGGGAGACCCAGTACTTC
many TRBJ2-5 TRBV25-1 NA CASSEWAGETQYF TGTGCCAGCAGTGAATGGGCGGGAGAGACCCAGTACTTC
many TRBJ2-2 TRBV27 NA CASSTRNTGELFF TGTGCCAGCAGCACAAGGAACACCGGGGAGCTGTTTTTT
many TRBJ1-1 TRBV19 NA CASSIAGGYTEAFF TGTGCCAGTAGTATAGCGGGGGGTTACACTGAAGCTTTCTTT
many TRBJ1-1 TRBV6-9 NA CASRFLNTEAFF TGTGCCAGCAGGTTCTTGAACACTGAAGCTTTCTTT
many TRBJ2-4 TRBV20-1 TRBD1 CSARDSGGKNIQYF TGCAGTGCTAGAGATTCAGGGGGCAAAAACATTCAGTACTTC
many TRBJ2-5 TRBV6-5 TRBD1 CASSSDRGWETQYF TGTGCCAGCAGTTCGGACAGGGGCTGGGAGACCCAGTACTTC
NA TRBJ2-2 TRBV5-1 TRBD1 CASSPRGWATGTVNTGELFF TGCGCCAGCAGCCCGCGCGGGTGGGCGACCGGGACAGTGAACACCGGGGAGCTGTTTTTT
many TRBJ1-1 TRBV7-2 NA CASSFRGGQNTEAFF TGTGCCAGCAGCTTTCGGGGGGGGCAGAACACTGAAGCTTTCTTT
NA TRBJ1-1 TRBV6-1 NA CASSHAGLSPTAEAFF TGTGCCAGCAGCCACGCTGGGCTAAGCCCGACCGCTGAAGCTTTCTTT
many TRBJ2-7 TRBV6-5 NA CASSYSGATTYEQYF TGTGCCAGCAGTTACTCCGGGGCAACTACCTACGAGCAGTACTTC
NA TRBJ1-1 TRBV25-1 NA CASSPGDEAFF TGTGCCAGCAGTCCCGGAGATGAAGCTTTCTTT
few TRBJ1-1 TRBV9 NA CASTSDWGTNTEAFF TGTGCCAGCACGTCTGACTGGGGTACGAACACTGAAGCTTTCTTT
NA TRBJ2-7 TRBV7-9 NA CASSPEQGQGFEQYF TGTGCCAGCAGCCCCGAGCAGGGCCAGGGCTTCGAGCAGTACTTC
NA TRBJ2-7 TRBV28 NA CASSPIVGPGYEQYF TGTGCCAGCAGCCCTATTGTGGGTCCAGGGTACGAGCAGTACTTC
few TRBJ1-2 TRBV11-1 NA CASTPWGDRPNYGYTF TGTGCCAGCACCCCGTGGGGGGATCGTCCTAACTATGGCTACACCTTC
many TRBJ1-5 TRBV27 NA CASRPGGGFQPQHF TGTGCCAGCAGACCCGGGGGGGGATTTCAGCCCCAGCATTTT
many TRBJ1-5 TRBV13 NA CASSLPRGPQHF TGTGCCAGCAGCTTACCCAGGGGGCCCCAGCATTTT
many TRBJ1-1 TRBV27 TRBD1 CASSYGQGGSEAFF TGTGCCAGCAGTTATGGACAGGGGGGGTCTGAAGCTTTCTTT
many TRBJ2-7 TRBV6-1 NA CASSEAVRSGLGQYF TGTGCCAGCAGTGAAGCGGTGAGATCGGGATTGGGGCAGTACTTC
many TRBJ1-1 TRBV16 NA CASSPHTEAFF TGTGCCAGCAGCCCCCATACTGAAGCTTTCTTT
NA TRBJ1-1 TRBV6-1 TRBD1 CACPRTGAITEAFF TGTGCCTGCCCCCGAACAGGGGCGATCACTGAAGCTTTCTTT
once TRBJ2-5 TRBV7-9 NA CASKRGTSTQETQYF TGTGCCAGCAAGCGAGGGACTTCGACTCAAGAGACCCAGTACTTC
many TRBJ1-6 TRBV6-5 NA CASSYLGLSSYNSPLHF TGTGCCAGCAGTTACCTGGGACTAAGCTCCTATAATTCACCCCTCCACTTT
NA TRBJ2-7 TRBV10-2 TRBD1 CASRPGQFYEQYF TGCGCCAGCAGACCGGGACAGTTTTACGAGCAGTACTTC
few TRBJ1-5 TRBV2 TRBD1 CASGRTGTSNQPQHF TGTGCCAGCGGAAGGACAGGAACCTCCAATCAGCCCCAGCATTTT
NA TRBJ1-5 TRBV6-2/TRBV6-3 NA CASSYVRDGNQPQHF TGTGCCAGCAGTTACGTCAGGGATGGCAATCAGCCCCAGCATTTT
many TRBJ2-5 TRBV4-2 TRBD2 CASSQAGGEETQYF TGTGCCAGCAGCCAAGCGGGGGGGGAAGAGACCCAGTACTTC
few TRBJ2-5 TRBV5-1 TRBD2 CASSRGGTKQETQYF TGCGCCAGCAGCCGGGGGGGGACCAAGCAAGAGACCCAGTACTTC
NA TRBJ2-7 TRBV11-2 NA CASSLLWGASYEQYF TGTGCCAGCAGCTTACTGTGGGGGGCCTCCTACGAGCAGTACTTC
many TRBJ2-5 TRBV14 NA CASSQLATQYF TGTGCCAGCAGCCAACTTGCGACCCAGTACTTC
many TRBJ1-2 TRBV10-3 TRBD1 CAISEVGQEGYTF TGTGCCATCAGTGAGGTGGGACAGGAAGGCTACACCTTC
many TRBJ1-2 TRBV6-5 TRBD1 CASSYEDRGGYTF TGTGCCAGCAGTTACGAGGACAGGGGTGGCTACACCTTC